This section outlines one T cell receptor (beta chain) sequence together with its context. CDR1 is MNHEY and CDR2 is SMNVEV in the germline V gene (reference sequence). Deletions cut 3 bases from V and 0 bases from J, with 11 bases between. The CDR3 length is 15 residues. The sample comes from a study of cytotoxic CD8 clonotypes in ibrutinib-treated CLL. Study at large: The patients comprised about a dozen relapsed/refractory and around 14 treatment-naive cases, around 17 IGHV unmutated. On average, each sample had approximately 280,000 productive templates and almost 95,000 productive rearrangements.

Assay: immunoSEQ multiplex PCR; the TCRdb copy retains only in-frame clones and omits some. Of approximately 350,000 clones listed, roughly 71% were seen once; the top ten hold 5% to 6.5%. The source of roughly 2.1 micrograms of genomic DNA for TCR beta libraries was cryopreserved PBMCs. The sequence was obtained from a human donor with chronic lymphocytic leukemia. The sequencing here drew on PBMCs, taken after 36 months of ibrutinib treatment. V usage is TRBV27 and J usage is TRBJ1-1; D not certain. The CDR3 DNA reads as TGTGCCAGCAGTTTGGGTCGGCGGCTGAACACTGAAGCTTTCTTT. Translated: CASSLGRRLNTEAFF.